This T cell receptor beta chain was captured in a study of blood T cell repertoires in COVID-19. Study information: In each case, the material was cDNA or gDNA derived from T cells, B-cell-depleted T cells, or PBMCs.

Authors' methods: Amplifying reference gene primers gave estimates of nucleated cell counts. Sequencing used immunoSEQ multiplex PCR; TCRdb keeps in-frame clones, though not all of them. V and J calls and clone size are given by that table; D and trimming were obtained from the DNA. The table includes over 85,000 clones, around 88% detected once. The CDR3 consists of 13 residues. Trimming cost V 4 bases and J 4 bases, with 10 bases left between them. Germline lookup yields CDR1 SGHNT and CDR2 YYREEE (reference sequence). The specimen was peripheral blood. The genes are TRBV5-4 and TRBJ2-3; the D is unclear. The source is a man aged 55 to 70 with acute or convalescent COVID-19. CDR3 protein: CASSPRGADTQYF. The DNA of the CDR3 is TGTGCCAGCAGCCCCCGAGGTGCAGATACGCAGTATTTT.